A single sample gave rise to the 14 T cell receptor beta chains below, sequenced in a study of blood T cell repertoires in COVID-19. Sequencing was performed with immunoSEQ multiplex PCR; in TCRdb, only in-frame clones are kept and a portion is missing. The data contain over 60,000 clones, around nine tenths of them singletons. The sample taken for sequencing was peripheral blood. The source of these receptors is a man between 70 and 80 years old with active or convalescent COVID-19.

The chain links TRBV19 to TRBJ2-5; possible D gene TRBD2, 5 bases. This CDR3 has 14 residues. Trimming cost V 1 base and J 2 bases, with 8 bases left between them. The germline V gene has CDR1 LNHDA and CDR2 SQIVND (reference sequence). CDR3 in amino acids: CASSIGGWQETQYF. CDR3 bases: TGTGCCAGTAGTATAGGAGGGTGGCAAGAGACCCAGTACTTC.

The J gene is TRBJ1-1, the V gene TRBV3-1 (or the pseudogene TRBV3-2); D is uncertain. Germline CDR1 is LGHDT and CDR2 is YNNKEL (reference sequence). V gave up 1 base and J gave up 8 bases, with 11 bases separating them. The CDR3 totals 13 residues. The CDR3 spells CASSQGWQVEAFF. The CDR3 region has the DNA TGTGCCAGCAGCCAAGGGTGGCAAGTGGAAGCTTTCTTT.

J is TRBJ2-3 and V is TRBV2; TRBD2 might be the D (7 bases). The CDR3 loop spans 15 amino acids. Per germline, CDR1 SNHLY and CDR2 FYNNEI. V was pared by 6 bases and J by 5 bases, with 18 bases between. CDR3 residues: CASRRGGKGLDTQYF. The CDR3 nucleotides are TGTGCCAGCAGGAGGGGGGGCAAGGGATTAGATACGCAGTATTTT.

The rearrangement uses TRBV2 and TRBJ1-3; weak D call: TRBD1 (5 bases). Germline-derived CDR1 and CDR2 are SNHLY and FYNNEI. This CDR3 comprises 15 residues. V gave up 7 bases and J gave up 2 bases, with 15 bases separating them. In DNA form, the CDR3 reads TGTGCCAGCAACCTCTATACAGGTGCTGGAAACACCATATATTTT. Protein sequence: CASNLYTGAGNTIYF. The full variable domain, in which reference TRBV2 and TRBJ1-3 provide the parts outside the CDR3, is EPEVTQTPSHQVTQMGQEVILRCVPISNHLYFYWYRQILGQKVEFLVSFYNNEISEKSEIFDDQFSVERPDGSNFTLKIRSTKLEDSAMYFCASNLYTGAGNTIYFGEGSWLTVV.

The gene calls are TRBV10-3 and TRBJ1-2; no firm D call. From germline, CDR1 is ENHRY and CDR2 SYGVKD. Trimming took off 0 bases at V and 0 bases at J, with 14 bases between the two ends. The CDR3 is made up of 17 amino acids. The CDR3: CAISESLGPRTNYGYTF. DNA for the CDR3: TGTGCCATCAGTGAGTCCTTGGGCCCCAGGACTAACTATGGCTACACCTTC.

The chain has TRBV4-1 and TRBJ1-4; 7 bases are shared with TRBD1. J lost 8 bases, V lost 4 bases, and 10 bases had no gene match. The CDR3 loop spans 15 amino acids. Germline CDR1 is MGHRA and CDR2 is YSYEKL. The CDR3 bases are TGCGCCAGCAGCCGCGAACAGGGGTGGTTCGAAAAACTGTTTTTT. This sequence encodes CASSREQGWFEKLFF.

V is TRBV6-6 and J is TRBJ2-7; D might be TRBD2 (5 bases). CDR1 is MNHNY, CDR2 SVGAGI, per germline (reference sequence). V lost 4 bases and J 1 base, leaving 8 bases between the germline ends. This CDR3 is built from 13 residues. CDR3: CASSSRVSYEQYF. The CDR3 DNA is TGTGCCAGCAGTTCGAGGGTTTCCTACGAGCAGTACTTC.

The chain has TRBV6-4 and TRBJ1-5; D is unclear. V lost 3 bases and J 7 bases, leaving 10 bases between the germline ends. CDR1 and CDR2 from the germline V gene are MRHNA and SNTAGT. The CDR3 totals 13 residues. CDR3 in DNA: TGTGCCAGCAGTGAGGAAGGAGGCCAGCCCCAGCATTTT. Its protein is CASSEEGGQPQHF.

The chain has TRBV19 and TRBJ2-7; 11 nucleotides line up with TRBD2. The germline CDR1 and CDR2 sequences are LNHDA and SQIVND (reference sequence). The CDR3 totals 15 residues. The V gene end was trimmed by 6 bases and the J gene end by 2 bases; junction bases not matched to a gene: 6. CDR3 DNA: TGTGCCAGTAGCACTAGCGGGAGCCCGACCTACGAGCAGTACTTC. Translating gives CASSTSGSPTYEQYF. The full variable domain, completed using reference TRBV19 and TRBJ2-7, is DGGITQSPKYLFRKEGQNVTLSCEQNLNHDAMYWYRQDPGQGLRLIYYSQIVNDFQKGDIAEGYSVSREKKESFPLTVTSAQKNPTAFYLCASSTSGSPTYEQYFGPGTRLTVT.

The chain has TRBV27 and TRBJ2-3; 8 nucleotides agree with TRBD2. CDR3 size: 15 residues. V was clipped by 2 bases and J by 0 bases; unmatched bases: 1. CDR1 is MNHEY and CDR2 is SMNVEV in the germline V gene (reference sequence). This chain's CDR3 is CASSLTSGSTDTQYF. CDR3 in DNA: TGTGCCAGCAGTTTAACTAGCGGCAGCACAGATACGCAGTATTTT.

The chain has TRBV29-1 and TRBJ1-5; D is perhaps TRBD1 (6 bases). From germline, CDR1 is SQVTM and CDR2 ANQGSEA. Trimming cost V 4 bases and J 7 bases, with 11 bases left between them. The CDR3 runs to 12 residues. This chain's CDR3 is CSVGGGLQPQHF. CDR3 coding DNA: TGCAGCGTTGGCGGGGGGCTGCAGCCCCAGCATTTT.

The chain carries TRBV3-1 (or the pseudogene TRBV3-2) and TRBJ1-1, with D possibly TRBD1 on 6 matching bases. V lost 4 bases, J lost 4 bases, and 16 bases lay in between. Looked up from germline, CDR1 is LGHDT and CDR2 is YNNKEL (reference sequence). There are 15 residues in the CDR3. CDR3 DNA sequence: TGTGCCAGCAGCCCAAGGAATAGAGGGGGCACTGAAGCTTTCTTT. Translation: CASSPRNRGGTEAFF.

This clone has just one count. This rearrangement joins TRBV27 to TRBJ2-1; 10 bases fit TRBD2. This CDR3 spans 18 amino acids. V shed 5 bases, J shed 11 bases, and the junction held 21 bases outside the gene matches. In germline, CDR1 is MNHEY, CDR2 SMNVEV (reference sequence). CDR3 coding DNA: TGTGCCAGCAGTCCCCTTTGGACTAGCGGATCCCTAGGCGCTCAGCAGTTCTTC. Its protein product is CASSPLWTSGSLGAQQFF.

The chain carries TRBV18 and TRBJ2-3; 12 positions agree with TRBD2. The V and J ends lost 2 bases and 2 bases, in that order; junction bases with no gene match: 8. The CDR3 runs 18 residues. Looked up from germline, CDR1 is KGHSH and CDR2 is LQKENI. CDR3 DNA sequence: TGTGCCAGCTCACCATTACCCGGGACTAGCGGGTCCACAGATACGCAGTATTTT. As protein: CASSPLPGTSGSTDTQYF.